Here is one T cell receptor (beta chain) with its context. Authors' data handling: Reference gene primer amplification gave nucleated cell count estimates. Method: immunoSEQ multiplex PCR; TCRdb's copy keeps in-frame clones and lacks some. The V and J calls and clone size are taken from that table; D and trimming were inferred from the DNA. Here the sample spans about 360,000 clones, 81% being singletons. This entry is derived from a study of blood T cell repertoires in COVID-19. For the study at large: COVID-19 samples collected from the United States, Italy and Spain covered acute and convalescent phases. In each case, the material was cDNA or gDNA derived from T cells, B-cell-depleted T cells, or PBMCs.

The CDR3 is 16 residues long. Germline V gives CDR1 MDHEN, CDR2 SYDVKM. V lost 4 bases and J 4 bases, leaving 19 bases between the germline ends. This TCR came from a human donor with acute or convalescent COVID-19. The donor label of this sample is uncertain. The sequenced sample was peripheral blood. V gene TRBV28 combines with J gene TRBJ1-2; a possible D gene is TRBD1 (6 bases). Written as DNA, the CDR3 is TGTGCCAGCAGTTCGGTGGCAACGGGGGGCGTCTATGGCTACACCTTC. Translated: CASSSVATGGVYGYTF.